These 9 T cell receptor beta chains came from one sample sequenced in a study of shared clonotypes between healthy human individuals. Using immunoSEQ multiplex PCR, the repertoire was profiled, and TCRdb retains in-frame clones only, with some absent. The data contain roughly 1.5 million clones, approximately 98% of them singletons. The sequenced sample was naive CD4+ T cells sorted from blood. Described subset: CD45RA+ positively selected. These TCRs come from a man aged 25 to 45 in good health.

The V call is TRBV29-1, the J call TRBJ2-5; tentative D call: TRBD1 (5 bases). V dropped 5 bases and J dropped 5 bases, with 12 bases sitting between them. Germline values: CDR1 SQVTM, CDR2 ANQGSEA. CDR3 length: 12 residues. The CDR3, as DNA: TGCAGCGTTCTACAGGAAGGGGAGACCCAGTACTTC. Translated: CSVLQEGETQYF.

The chain recombines TRBV9 with TRBJ1-2; maybe TRBD1 (6 bases). CDR1 and CDR2 (germline): SGDLS, YYNGEE. The CDR3 totals 14 residues. The V and J ends lost 0 bases and 4 bases respectively, with 10 bases between them. The CDR3 loop is CASSVDRGIYGYTF. The CDR3 nucleotides read TGTGCCAGCAGCGTAGATAGGGGGATCTATGGCTACACCTTC.

In this sample, this clone turned up once. The rearrangement joins TRBV7-2 to TRBJ2-7; 7 nucleotides align to TRBD1. Germline values: CDR1 SGHTA, CDR2 FQGNSA. Trimming cost V 4 bases and J 1 base; bases outside gene matches: 10. CDR3 length equals 16 residues. CDR3 amino acids: CASSSRLDRRSYEQYF. As DNA, the CDR3 is TGTGCCAGCAGCTCCCGACTGGACAGGCGGTCCTACGAGCAGTACTTC.

The rearrangement uses TRBV30 and TRBJ2-2; TRBD2 matches 12 bases. Trimming took 4 bases from V and 15 from J; bases not matched to a gene: 12. In germline, CDR1 is GTSNPN, CDR2 SVGIG (reference sequence). The CDR3 runs to 14 residues. The CDR3 protein is CAWISRLAGAQVFF. The CDR3 DNA reads TGTGCCTGGATATCAAGACTAGCGGGAGCTCAGGTGTTTTTT.

V is TRBV7-9 and J is TRBJ2-1; a weak D match, TRBD2 (6 bases). CDR1 is SEHNR and CDR2 is FQNEAQ in the germline V gene (reference sequence). Trimming stripped 5 bases from V and 7 bases from J, with 21 bases between. The CDR3 sequence is 16 residues long. The CDR3 reads CASSGNSGSPQNEQFF. As DNA, the CDR3 is TGTGCCAGCAGCGGAAATAGCGGTTCCCCCCAAAATGAGCAGTTCTTC. Complete variable domain (other parts from reference TRBV7-9 and TRBJ2-1): DTGVSQNPRHKITKRGQNVTFRCDPISEHNRLYWYRQTLGQGPEFLTYFQNEAQLEKSRLLSDRFSAERPKGSFSTLEIQRTEQGDSAMYLCASSGNSGSPQNEQFFGPGTRLTVL.

The genes are TRBV2 and TRBJ1-4; TRBD1 might be the D (6 bases). The germline V and J ends were trimmed by 8 bases and 7 bases, with 14 bases remaining between them. Germline CDR1 and CDR2: SNHLY and FYNNEI. This CDR3 is 13 amino acids long. The CDR3 reads CASGGYLGEKLFF. The CDR3, as DNA: TGTGCCAGCGGGGGCTACCTTGGTGAAAAACTGTTTTTT.

About this clone: Other DNA sequences from this sample encode an identical CDR3 as well. The CDR3 region has the DNA TGTGCCAGCACCCCCTCCTACGAGCAGTACTTC. Translation: CASTPSYEQYF. The rearrangement joins TRBV7-2 to TRBJ2-7; no clear D gene. With 7 bases removed from V and 0 bases from J, the gap between germline ends came to 4 bases. The CDR3 has 11 residues. Per the germline V gene, CDR1 is SGHTA and CDR2 is FQGNSA.

The J gene is TRBJ2-1, the V gene TRBV7-8; TRBD2 is a possible D gene (6 bases). Deletions cut 5 bases from V and 5 bases from J, with 19 bases between. The CDR3 length is 16 residues. Germline CDR1 SGHVS, CDR2 FQNEAQ. DNA of the CDR3: TGTGCCAGCAGCCTACGACTAGTCCCAGCCGACAATGAGCAGTTCTTC. The encoded protein is CASSLRLVPADNEQFF.

The chain employs TRBV18 and TRBJ2-7; D perhaps matches TRBD1 (6 bases). The CDR3 runs to 14 residues. Germline loops: CDR1 KGHSH, CDR2 LQKENI. The V gene lost 3 bases and the J gene lost 2 bases, with 11 bases spanning the gap. Here the CDR3 reads CASSPDRPPYEQYF. The CDR3 bases are TGTGCCAGCTCACCCGACAGGCCCCCCTACGAGCAGTACTTC. Together with reference TRBV18 and TRBJ2-7, the CDR3 gives the full variable domain: NAGVMQNPRHLVRRRGQEARLRCSPMKGHSHVYWYRQLPEEGLKFMVYLQKENIIDESGMPKERFSAEFPKEGPSILRIQQVVRGDSAAYFCASSPDRPPYEQYFGPGTRLTVT.